The 14 T cell receptor beta chains listed next were all sequenced from one sample in a study of T cell responses to AZD1222 COVID-19 vaccine. Clones were sequenced by immunoSEQ multiplex PCR, and TCRdb holds only the in-frame ones, with some missing. The repertoire holds more than 150,000 clones, with 94% as singletons. Here the sequenced sample was peripheral blood, taken on day 0 of AZD1222 vaccination. These receptors were obtained from an adult in good health.

This rearrangement joins TRBV9 to TRBJ1-2, with TRBD1 matching 8 bases. CDR1 and CDR2 from the germline V gene are SGDLS and YYNGEE. This CDR3 has 13 residues. V dropped 2 bases and J dropped 6; count of bases not matched to a gene: 3. CDR3: CASSVDRDHGYTF. CDR3 sequence (DNA): TGTGCCAGCAGCGTGGACAGGGACCATGGCTACACCTTC.

This sequence joins TRBV5-1 and TRBJ1-1; TRBD1 matches 10 bases. Germline V lookup: CDR1 SGHRS, CDR2 YFSETQ. J gave up 4 bases and V 1 base, and 4 bases lay outside the gene matches. The CDR3 loop spans 15 amino acids. The CDR3 loop is CASSLRTGGVTEAFF. The CDR3 DNA is TGCGCCAGCAGCTTGCGGACAGGGGGAGTCACTGAAGCTTTCTTT. Using reference TRBV5-1 and TRBJ1-1 for the parts outside the CDR3, the full variable domain is KAGVTQTPRYLIKTRGQQVTLSCSPISGHRSVSWYQQTPGQGLQFLFEYFSETQRNKGNFPGRFSGRQFSNSRSEMNVSTLELGDSALYLCASSLRTGGVTEAFFGQGTRLTVV.

This clone came up once. The chain has TRBV19 and TRBJ1-2; 8 bases match TRBD1. Trimming cost V 5 bases and J 2 bases; bases outside gene matches: 4. The CDR3 covers 14 residues. The germline V gene encodes CDR1 LNHDA and CDR2 SQIVND (reference sequence). The DNA of the CDR3 is TGTGCCAGTAGTCCTGGACAGGGAAACTATGGCTACACCTTC. Amino acids: CASSPGQGNYGYTF.

This chain connects TRBV9 to TRBJ1-2; no reliable D call. The ends were cut back, 0 bases at V and 4 bases at J, with 10 bases in the middle. Germline assignment: CDR1 SGDLS and CDR2 YYNGEE. This CDR3 contains 14 residues. In DNA form, the CDR3 reads TGTGCCAGCAGCGTAGGGGAGGTCAGCTATGGCTACACCTTC. Its protein is CASSVGEVSYGYTF.

The V gene is TRBV19, the J gene TRBJ1-1; D unclear. CDR1 and CDR2 (germline): LNHDA, SQIVND (reference sequence). This CDR3 contains 16 residues. Trimming removed 1 base from V and 1 base from J, with 13 bases in between. CDR3 nucleotides: TGTGCCAGTAGTATAGGGAGGAATAATTGGAACACTGAAGCTTTCTTT. Amino acids: CASSIGRNNWNTEAFF.

This chain uses TRBV6-5 with TRBJ2-1, with 14 bases identical to TRBD2. Germline values: CDR1 MNHEY, CDR2 SVGAGI. The V and J ends lost 7 bases and 9 bases, in that order; junction bases with no gene match: 5. The CDR3 is 14 residues long. CDR3 amino acids: CASTATSGRGEQFF. As DNA, the CDR3 is TGTGCCAGCACCGCGACTAGCGGGAGGGGTGAGCAGTTCTTC.

The chain is built from TRBV6-2 or TRBV6-3 and TRBJ2-7; 15 bases agree with TRBD2. The CDR3 covers 17 residues. The germline gives CDR1 MNHEY, CDR2 SVGEGT. V lost 6 bases, J lost 2 bases, and 8 bases stayed unmatched. DNA for the CDR3: TGTGCCAGCAGCTCCGGGACTAGCGGGAGGAGAACCTACGAGCAGTACTTC. It codes for CASSSGTSGRRTYEQYF.

The chain carries TRBV11-1 and TRBJ1-3, with 7 bases identical to TRBD1. After removal of 6 bases from V and 2 bases from J, the junction contained 7 bases not matched to a gene. The CDR3 totals 15 residues. Germline lookup yields CDR1 SGHAT and CDR2 FQDESV (reference sequence). The CDR3 is CASSPTRGPGNTIYF. DNA for the CDR3: TGTGCCAGCAGTCCTACGAGGGGGCCTGGAAACACCATATATTTT.

V is TRBV27 and J is TRBJ2-7; D not certain. The CDR3 sequence is 15 residues long. V dropped 3 bases and J dropped 0 bases, with 12 bases sitting between them. Germline values: CDR1 MNHEY, CDR2 SMNVEV (reference sequence). The CDR3 DNA reads as TGTGCCAGCAGTTTCGGGTCCGCCGCCTCCTACGAGCAGTACTTC. This encodes CASSFGSAASYEQYF.

This chain uses TRBV3-1 (or the pseudogene TRBV3-2) with TRBJ1-5; D is possibly TRBD1 (5 bases). This CDR3 has 15 residues. Trimming cost V 4 bases and J 4 bases, with 14 bases left between them. Germline CDR1 and CDR2: LGHDT and YNNKEL (reference sequence). CDR3 sequence (DNA): TGTGCCAGCAGCCCCCCAGGGCAACTGAATCAGCCCCAGCATTTT. Translated: CASSPPGQLNQPQHF.

This sequence joins TRBV5-6 and TRBJ2-2, with D tentatively TRBD1 or TRBD2 (5 bases each). Trimming removed 4 bases from V and 6 bases from J, with 19 bases in between. CDR1 and CDR2 from the germline V gene are SGHDT and YYEEEE. The CDR3 has 16 residues. CDR3 in amino acids: CASSNRDQVVPGELFF. The CDR3 DNA follows: TGTGCCAGCAGCAACCGGGACCAGGTAGTGCCCGGGGAGCTGTTTTTT.

V and J are TRBV5-4 and TRBJ1-1; 8 bases are shared with TRBD1. Germline values: CDR1 SGHNT, CDR2 YYREEE (reference sequence). The CDR3 is made up of 15 amino acids. With V trimmed by 4 bases and J by 2 bases, 7 bases remained unmatched. This chain's CDR3 is CASSQGAVGNTEAFF. The CDR3 DNA follows: TGTGCCAGCAGCCAGGGGGCCGTTGGAAACACTGAAGCTTTCTTT.

The gene calls are TRBV18 and TRBJ1-1; D unclear. This CDR3 region has 13 residues. In germline, CDR1 is KGHSH, CDR2 LQKENI. V dropped 5 bases and J dropped 1 base, with 8 bases sitting between them. CDR3 bases: TGTGCCAGCTCAAGGACGGCGAACACTGAAGCTTTCTTT. Translated, it gives CASSRTANTEAFF.

The rearrangement uses TRBV5-1 and TRBJ2-7, with D uncertain. The CDR3 has 14 amino acids. Trimming removed 4 bases at V and 1 base at J, with 12 bases between. Germline-derived CDR1 and CDR2 are SGHRS and YFSETQ. CDR3 DNA sequence: TGCGCCAGCAGCCTTATGACATATTCCTACGAGCAGTACTTC. Residues: CASSLMTYSYEQYF.